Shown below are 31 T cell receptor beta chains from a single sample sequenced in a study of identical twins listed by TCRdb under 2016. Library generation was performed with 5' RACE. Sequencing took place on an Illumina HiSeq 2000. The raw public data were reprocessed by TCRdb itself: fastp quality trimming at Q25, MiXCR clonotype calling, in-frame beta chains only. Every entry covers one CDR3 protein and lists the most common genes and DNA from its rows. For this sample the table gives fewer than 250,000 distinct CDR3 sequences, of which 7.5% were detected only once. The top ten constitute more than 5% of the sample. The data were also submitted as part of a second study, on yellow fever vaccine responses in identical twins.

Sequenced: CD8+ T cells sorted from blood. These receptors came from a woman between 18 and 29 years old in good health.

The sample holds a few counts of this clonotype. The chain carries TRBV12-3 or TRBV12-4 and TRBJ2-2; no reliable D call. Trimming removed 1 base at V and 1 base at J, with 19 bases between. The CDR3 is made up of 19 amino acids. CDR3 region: CASSLVIYISPGNTGELFF. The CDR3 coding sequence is TGTGCCAGCAGTTTAGTAATATACATTTCCCCAGGGAACACCGGGGAGCTGTTTTTT.

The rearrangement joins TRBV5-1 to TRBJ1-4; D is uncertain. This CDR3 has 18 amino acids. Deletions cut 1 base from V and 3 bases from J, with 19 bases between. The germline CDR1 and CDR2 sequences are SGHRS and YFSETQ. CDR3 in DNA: TGCGCCAGCAGCTTGACCGGTGAAGGAGGAGGGTCTAATGAAAAACTGTTTTTT. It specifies CASSLTGEGGGSNEKLFF.

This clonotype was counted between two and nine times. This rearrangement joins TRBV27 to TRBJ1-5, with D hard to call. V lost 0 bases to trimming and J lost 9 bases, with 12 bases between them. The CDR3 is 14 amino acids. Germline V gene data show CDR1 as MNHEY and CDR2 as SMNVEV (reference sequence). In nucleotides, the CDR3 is TGTGCCAGCAGTTTATCCGGGAGTGTTTGGCCCCAGCATTTT. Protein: CASSLSGSVWPQHF.

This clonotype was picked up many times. The CDR3 protein is CASSLGGGLNTEAFF. CDR3 nucleotides: TGTGCCAGCAGTTTGGGGGGGGGACTGAACACTGAAGCTTTCTTT. The chain carries TRBV12-3 or TRBV12-4 and TRBJ1-1, with TRBD1 as a possible D gene (5 bases). V gave up 3 bases and J gave up 0 bases, with 11 bases separating them. The CDR3 is made up of 15 amino acids.

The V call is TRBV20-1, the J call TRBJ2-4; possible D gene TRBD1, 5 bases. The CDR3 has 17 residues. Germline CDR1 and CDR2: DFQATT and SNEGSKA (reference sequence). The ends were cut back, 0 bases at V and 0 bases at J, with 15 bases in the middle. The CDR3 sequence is CSARDKGNPLAKNIQYF. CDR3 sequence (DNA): TGCAGTGCTAGAGATAAGGGGAACCCTTTAGCCAAAAACATTCAGTACTTC.

The CDR3, as DNA: TGTGCCAGCAGCATACAGGGGTTCCCCTACGAGCAGTACTTC. Its protein product is CASSIQGFPYEQYF. This chain joins TRBV5-6 and TRBJ2-7; the match to TRBD1 covers 7 bases. Trimming took 4 bases from V and 2 from J; bases not matched to a gene: 6. The germline V gene has CDR1 SGHDT and CDR2 YYEEEE. CDR3 length: 14 residues.

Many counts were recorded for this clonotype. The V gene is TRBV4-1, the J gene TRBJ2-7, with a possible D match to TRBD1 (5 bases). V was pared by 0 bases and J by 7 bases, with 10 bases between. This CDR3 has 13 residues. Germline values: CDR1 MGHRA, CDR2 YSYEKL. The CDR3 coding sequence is TGCGCCAGCAGCCAAGAGCCAGGGTGGGAGCAGTACGTC. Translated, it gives CASSQEPGWEQYV.

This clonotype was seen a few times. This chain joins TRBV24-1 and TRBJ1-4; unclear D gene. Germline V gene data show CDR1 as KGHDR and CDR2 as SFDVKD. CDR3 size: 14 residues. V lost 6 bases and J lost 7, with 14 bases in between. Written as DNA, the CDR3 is TGTGCCACCAGTAGGAAAAGGTTAGGTGAAAAACTGTTTTTT. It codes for CATSRKRLGEKLFF.

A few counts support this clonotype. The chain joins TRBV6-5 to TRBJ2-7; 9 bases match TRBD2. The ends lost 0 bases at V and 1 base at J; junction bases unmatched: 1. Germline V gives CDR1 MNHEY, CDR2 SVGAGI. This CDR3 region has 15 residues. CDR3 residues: CASSYSSGRSYEQYF. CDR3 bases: TGTGCCAGCAGTTACTCGAGCGGGAGGTCCTACGAGCAGTACTTC.

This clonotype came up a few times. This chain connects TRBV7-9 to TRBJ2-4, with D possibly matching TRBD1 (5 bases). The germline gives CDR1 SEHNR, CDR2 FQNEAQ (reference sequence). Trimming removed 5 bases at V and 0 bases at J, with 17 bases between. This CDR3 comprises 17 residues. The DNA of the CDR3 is TGTGCCAGCAGCAGCCAACTTGGGGCAGTAGCCAAAAACATTCAGTACTTC. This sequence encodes CASSSQLGAVAKNIQYF.

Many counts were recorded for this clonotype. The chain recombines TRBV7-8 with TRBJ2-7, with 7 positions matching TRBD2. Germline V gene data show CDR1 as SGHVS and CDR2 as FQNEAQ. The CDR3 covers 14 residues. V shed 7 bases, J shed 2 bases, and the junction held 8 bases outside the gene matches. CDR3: CASIGSGLPYEQYF. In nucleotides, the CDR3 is TGTGCCAGCATCGGTAGCGGGCTACCCTACGAGCAGTACTTC.

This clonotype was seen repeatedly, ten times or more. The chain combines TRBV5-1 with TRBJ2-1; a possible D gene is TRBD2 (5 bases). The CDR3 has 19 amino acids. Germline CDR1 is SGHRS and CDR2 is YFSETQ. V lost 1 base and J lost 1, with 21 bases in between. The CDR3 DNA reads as TGCGCCAGCAGCTTGCCTAGGATGGAGAGGGCGAGATCCTACAATGAGCAGTTCTTC. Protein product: CASSLPRMERARSYNEQFF.

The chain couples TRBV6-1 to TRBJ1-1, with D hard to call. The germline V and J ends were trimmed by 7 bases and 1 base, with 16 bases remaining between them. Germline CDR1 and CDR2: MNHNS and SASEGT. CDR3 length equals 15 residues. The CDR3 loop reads CASTPPGSKNTEAFF. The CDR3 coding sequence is TGTGCCAGCACCCCCCCTGGGAGTAAGAACACTGAAGCTTTCTTT.

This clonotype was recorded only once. The CDR3 coding sequence is TGTGCCAGCAGTGATGCGCCGGGACAGGGGTCGTCGGCGAAATACAATGAGCAGTTCTTC. Protein sequence: CASSDAPGQGSSAKYNEQFF. The V gene is TRBV2, the J gene TRBJ2-1, with 10 bases identical to TRBD1. This CDR3 has 20 residues. Germline CDR1 SNHLY, CDR2 FYNNEI. The J segment lost 4 bases and the V segment lost 3 bases, leaving 18 bases of the junction unmatched.

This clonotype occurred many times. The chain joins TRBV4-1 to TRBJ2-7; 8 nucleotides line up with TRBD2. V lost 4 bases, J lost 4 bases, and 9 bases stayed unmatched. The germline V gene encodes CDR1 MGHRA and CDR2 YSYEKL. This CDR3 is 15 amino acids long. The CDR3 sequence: CASSLRSGTRYEQYF. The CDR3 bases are TGCGCCAGCAGCCTTAGATCCGGGACTAGGTACGAGCAGTACTTC.

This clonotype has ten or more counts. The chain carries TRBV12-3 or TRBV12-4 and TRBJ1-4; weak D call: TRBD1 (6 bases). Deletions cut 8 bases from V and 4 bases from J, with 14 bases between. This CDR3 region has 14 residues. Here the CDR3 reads CASGGDSINEKLFF. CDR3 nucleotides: TGTGCCAGCGGGGGCGACAGTATTAATGAAAAACTGTTTTTT.

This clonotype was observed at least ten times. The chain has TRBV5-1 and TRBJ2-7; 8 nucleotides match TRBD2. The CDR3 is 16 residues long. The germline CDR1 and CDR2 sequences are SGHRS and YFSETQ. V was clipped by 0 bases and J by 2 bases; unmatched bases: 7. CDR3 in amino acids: CASSLVGSREAYEQYF. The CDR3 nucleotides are TGCGCCAGCAGCTTGGTGGGTTCGCGGGAGGCCTACGAGCAGTACTTC.

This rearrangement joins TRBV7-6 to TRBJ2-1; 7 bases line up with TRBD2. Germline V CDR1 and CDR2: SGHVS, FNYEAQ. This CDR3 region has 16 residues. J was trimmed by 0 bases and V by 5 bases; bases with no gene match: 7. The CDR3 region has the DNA TGTGCCAGCAGCCCATTCACGGGAGGCTCCTACAATGAGCAGTTCTTC. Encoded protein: CASSPFTGGSYNEQFF.

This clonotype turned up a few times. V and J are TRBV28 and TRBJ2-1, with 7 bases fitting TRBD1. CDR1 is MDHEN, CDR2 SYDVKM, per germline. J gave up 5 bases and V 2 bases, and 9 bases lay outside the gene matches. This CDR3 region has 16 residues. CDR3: CASSLPPDRPHNEQFF. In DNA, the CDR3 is TGTGCCAGCAGTTTACCCCCGGACAGGCCCCACAATGAGCAGTTCTTC.

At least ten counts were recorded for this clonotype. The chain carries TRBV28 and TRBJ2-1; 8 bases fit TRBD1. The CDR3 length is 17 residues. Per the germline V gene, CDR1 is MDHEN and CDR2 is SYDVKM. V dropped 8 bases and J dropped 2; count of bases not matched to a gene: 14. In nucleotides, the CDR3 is TGTGCCAGCCGACCCATAGACTCACAGGGGGCCTACAATGAGCAGTTCTTC. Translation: CASRPIDSQGAYNEQFF.

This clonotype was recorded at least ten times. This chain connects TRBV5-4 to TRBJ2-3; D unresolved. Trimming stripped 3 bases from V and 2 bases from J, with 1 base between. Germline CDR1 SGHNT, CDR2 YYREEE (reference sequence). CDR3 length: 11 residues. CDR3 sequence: CASSSTDTQYF. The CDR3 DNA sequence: TGTGCCAGCAGCTCCACAGATACGCAGTATTTT.

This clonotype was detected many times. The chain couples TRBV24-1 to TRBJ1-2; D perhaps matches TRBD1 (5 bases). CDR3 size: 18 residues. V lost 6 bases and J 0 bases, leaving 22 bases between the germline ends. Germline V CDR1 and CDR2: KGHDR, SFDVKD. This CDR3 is CATSSAAEGYDANYGYTF. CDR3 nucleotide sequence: TGTGCCACCAGTTCCGCCGCGGAGGGGTACGACGCTAACTATGGCTACACCTTC.

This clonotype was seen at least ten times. CDR3: CASSQEGTSGIGTDTQYF. CDR3 nucleotides: TGTGCCAGCAGCCAAGAAGGGACTAGCGGGATCGGTACAGATACGCAGTATTTT. V is TRBV11-3 and J is TRBJ2-3, with 13 bases that match TRBD2. Germline V gene lookup returns CDR1 SGHNT and CDR2 YENEEA. CDR3 length: 18 amino acids. Unmatched junction bases numbered 11, after V lost 5 bases and J lost 3 bases.

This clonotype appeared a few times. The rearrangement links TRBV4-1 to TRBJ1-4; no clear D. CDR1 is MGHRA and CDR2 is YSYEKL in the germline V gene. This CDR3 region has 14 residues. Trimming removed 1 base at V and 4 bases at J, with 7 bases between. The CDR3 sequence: CASSQGESNEKLFF. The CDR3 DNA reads TGCGCCAGCAGCCAAGGAGAAAGTAATGAAAAACTGTTTTTT.

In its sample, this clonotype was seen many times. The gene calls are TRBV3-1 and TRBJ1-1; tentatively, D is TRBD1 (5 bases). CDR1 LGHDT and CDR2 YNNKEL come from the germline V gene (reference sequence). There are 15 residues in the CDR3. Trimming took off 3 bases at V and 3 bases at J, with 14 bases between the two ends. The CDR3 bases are TGTGCCAGCAGCCAGGTTGGGGCTGGGGACACTGAAGCTTTCTTT. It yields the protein CASSQVGAGDTEAFF.

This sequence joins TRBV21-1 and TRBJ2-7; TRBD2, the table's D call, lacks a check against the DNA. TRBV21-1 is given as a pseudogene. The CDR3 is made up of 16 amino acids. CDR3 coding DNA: TGTGCCAGCAGCAAAGCTGAACTAGCGGTTTACTACGAGCAGTACTTC. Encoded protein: CASSKAELAVYYEQYF.

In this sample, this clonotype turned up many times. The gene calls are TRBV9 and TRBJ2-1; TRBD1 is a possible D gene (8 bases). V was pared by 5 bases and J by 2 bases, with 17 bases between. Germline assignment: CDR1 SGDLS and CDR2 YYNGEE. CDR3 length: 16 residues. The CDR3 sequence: CASSGTGGGAYNEQFF. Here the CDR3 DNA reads TGTGCCAGCAGTGGTACAGGGGGAGGGGCCTACAATGAGCAGTTCTTC.

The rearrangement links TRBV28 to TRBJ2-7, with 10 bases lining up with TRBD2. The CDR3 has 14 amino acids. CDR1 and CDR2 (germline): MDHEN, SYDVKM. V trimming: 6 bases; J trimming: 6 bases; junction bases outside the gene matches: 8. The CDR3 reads CASSLRLAGVEQYF. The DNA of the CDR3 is TGTGCCAGCAGCTTAAGACTAGCGGGCGTCGAGCAGTACTTC. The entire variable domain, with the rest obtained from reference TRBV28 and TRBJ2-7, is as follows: DVKVTQSSRYLVKRTGEKVFLECVQDMDHENMFWYRQDPGLGLRLIYFSYDVKMKEKGDIPEGYSVSREKKERFSLILESASTNQTSMYLCASSLRLAGVEQYFGPGTRLTVT.

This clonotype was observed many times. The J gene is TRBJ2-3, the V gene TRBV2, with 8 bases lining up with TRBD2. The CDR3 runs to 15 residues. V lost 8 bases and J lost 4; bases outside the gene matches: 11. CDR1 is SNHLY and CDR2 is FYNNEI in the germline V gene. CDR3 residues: CASLGTGGPADTQYF. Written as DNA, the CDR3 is TGTGCCAGCCTTGGGACGGGGGGGCCAGCAGATACGCAGTATTTT.

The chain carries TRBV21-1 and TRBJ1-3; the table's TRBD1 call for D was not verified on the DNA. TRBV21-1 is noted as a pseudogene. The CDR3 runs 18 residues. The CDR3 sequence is CASRGGRDKNRSGNTIYF. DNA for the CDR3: TGTGCCAGCAGGGGGGGCAGGGACAAAAACCGCTCTGGAAACACCATATATTTT.

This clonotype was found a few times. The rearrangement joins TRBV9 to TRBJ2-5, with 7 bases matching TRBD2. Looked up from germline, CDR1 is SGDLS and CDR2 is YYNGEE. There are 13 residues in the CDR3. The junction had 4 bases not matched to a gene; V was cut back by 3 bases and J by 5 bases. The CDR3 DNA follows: TGTGCCAGCAGCGATACTAGCGTGGAGACCCAGTACTTC. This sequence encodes CASSDTSVETQYF. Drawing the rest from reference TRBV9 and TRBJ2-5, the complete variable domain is DSGVTQTPKHLITATGQRVTLRCSPRSGDLSVYWYQQSLDQGLQFLIQYYNGEERAKGNILERFSAQQFPDLHSELNLSSLELGDSALYFCASSDTSVETQYFGPGTRLLVL.